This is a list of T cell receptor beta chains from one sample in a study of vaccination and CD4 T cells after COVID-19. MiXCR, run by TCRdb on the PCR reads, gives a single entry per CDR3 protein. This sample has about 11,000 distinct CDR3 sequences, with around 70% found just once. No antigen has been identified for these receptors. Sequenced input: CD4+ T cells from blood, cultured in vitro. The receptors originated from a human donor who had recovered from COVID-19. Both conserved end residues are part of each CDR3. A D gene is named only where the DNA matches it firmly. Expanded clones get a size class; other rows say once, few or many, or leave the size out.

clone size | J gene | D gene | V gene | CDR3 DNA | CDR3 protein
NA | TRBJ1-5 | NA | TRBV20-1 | TGCAGTGCTACCCGGGCCACCAATCAGCCCCAGCATTTT | CSATRATNQPQHF
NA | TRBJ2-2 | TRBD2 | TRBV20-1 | TGCAGTGCTAGAGATCTCGGGAGGTTCGCCGGGGAGCTGTTTTTT | CSARDLGRFAGELFF
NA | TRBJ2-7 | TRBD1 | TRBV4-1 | TGCGCCAGCAGCCCCCGGGACAGGGACCCACCAAACTACGAGCAGTACTTC | CASSPRDRDPPNYEQYF
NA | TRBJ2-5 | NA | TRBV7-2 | TGTGCCAGCAGCTTCGAGTGGGCCCAGTACTTC | CASSFEWAQYF
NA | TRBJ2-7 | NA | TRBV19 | TGTGCCAGTAGGCCGGTGGGACGAGAAGTAGAGCAGTACTTC | CASRPVGREVEQYF
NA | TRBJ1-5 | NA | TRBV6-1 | TGTGCCAGCAGCTGGACGGCGATGGGCAATCAGCCCCAGCATTTT | CASSWTAMGNQPQHF
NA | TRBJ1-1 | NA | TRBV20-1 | TGCAGTGCTAGTTTGCAGACTGAAGCTTTCTTT | CSASLQTEAFF
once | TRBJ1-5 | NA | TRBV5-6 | TGTGCCAGCAGCTTGATAGATCAGCCCCAGCATTTT | CASSLIDQPQHF
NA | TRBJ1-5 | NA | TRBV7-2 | TGTGCCAGCAGCGTGACTAATCAGCCCCAGCATTTT | CASSVTNQPQHF
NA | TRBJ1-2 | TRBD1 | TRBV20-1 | TGCAGAGCCAATCAGGGGGCATTAAACTATGGCTACACCTTC | CRANQGALNYGYTF
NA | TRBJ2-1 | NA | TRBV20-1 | TGCAGTGCTAGCGGGACTTCCTACAATGAGCAGTTCTTC | CSASGTSYNEQFF
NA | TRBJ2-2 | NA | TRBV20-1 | TGCAGTGCTAGAGAACAACGCACCGGGGAGCTGTTTTTT | CSAREQRTGELFF
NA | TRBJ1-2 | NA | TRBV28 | TGTGCCAGCAGTTCCGGGAACTATGGCTACACCTTC | CASSSGNYGYTF
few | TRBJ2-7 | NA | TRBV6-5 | TGTGCCAGCAGTTACACAGGGTCTTCAAGCGAGCAGTACTTC | CASSYTGSSSEQYF
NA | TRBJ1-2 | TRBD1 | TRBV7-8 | TGTGCCAGCAGCTACGGACAGGGGGCGAAAGGCTACACCTTC | CASSYGQGAKGYTF
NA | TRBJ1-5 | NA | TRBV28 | TGTGCCAGCAGCCACTCCGTTAGAGGGGCAAATCAGCCCCAGCATTTT | CASSHSVRGANQPQHF
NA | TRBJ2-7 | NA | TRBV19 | TGTGCCAGTAGTAGGACACCCCTGGACGAGCAGTACTTC | CASSRTPLDEQYF
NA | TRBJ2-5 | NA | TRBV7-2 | TGTGCCAGCAGCTTAGGCGGGACGGGGACCCAGTACTTC | CASSLGGTGTQYF
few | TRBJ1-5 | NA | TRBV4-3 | TGCGCCAGCAGCGTACATACCCACAATCAGCCCCAGCATTTT | CASSVHTHNQPQHF
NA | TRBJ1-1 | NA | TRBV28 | TGTGCCAGCAGCAAGGGGGGCGCCGGGAACACTGAAGCTTTCTTT | CASSKGGAGNTEAFF
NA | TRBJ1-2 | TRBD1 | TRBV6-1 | TGTGCCAGCAGTATGGACAGGGCGGGCTACACCTTC | CASSMDRAGYTF
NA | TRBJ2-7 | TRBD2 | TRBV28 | TGTGCCATCGCTAGCGGGAGGCCGGCCTACGAGCAGTACTTC | CAIASGRPAYEQYF
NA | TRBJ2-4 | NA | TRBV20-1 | TGCAGTGCTAGACAGCTCTTGCCAGCCAAAAACATTCAGTACTTC | CSARQLLPAKNIQYF
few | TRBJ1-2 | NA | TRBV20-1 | TGCAGTGTCCCACAGGGCGGGTATGGCTACACCTTC | CSVPQGGYGYTF
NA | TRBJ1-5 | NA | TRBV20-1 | TGCAGTGCTAGAGATTGGTACGGTTTCGGGCGGACCCAGCATTTT | CSARDWYGFGRTQHF
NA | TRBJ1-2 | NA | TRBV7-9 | TGTGCCAGCAGCCGCGCCGCCGGGGCCGACGGCTATGGCTACACCTTC | CASSRAAGADGYGYTF
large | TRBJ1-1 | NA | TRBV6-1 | TGTGCCACCGCAAGGGCGGCTAACACTGAAGCTTTCTTT | CATARAANTEAFF
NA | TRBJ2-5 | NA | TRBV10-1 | TGCGCCAGCAGTGAGACAGGGTTGAGGGAGACCCAGTACTTC | CASSETGLRETQYF
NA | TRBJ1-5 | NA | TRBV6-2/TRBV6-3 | TGTGCCAGCAGGACTACAACAGGGAGGCCCCAGCATTTT | CASRTTTGRPQHF
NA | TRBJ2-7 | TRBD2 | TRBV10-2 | TGCGCCAGCAGTACGACTAGCGGGAGCTACGAGCAGTACTTC | CASSTTSGSYEQYF
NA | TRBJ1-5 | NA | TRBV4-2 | TGTGCCAGCAGCCAAGCGGTACAGGGTAATCAGCCCCAGCATTTT | CASSQAVQGNQPQHF
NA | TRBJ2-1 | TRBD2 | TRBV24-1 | TGTGCCACCAGTGATTCACTAGCGGGAACCTACAATGAGCAGTTCTTC | CATSDSLAGTYNEQFF
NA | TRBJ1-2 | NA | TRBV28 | TGTGCCAGCAGTCCCACGCAGTACTATGGCTACACCTTC | CASSPTQYYGYTF
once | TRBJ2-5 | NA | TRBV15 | TGTGCCACCAGCAGATCACCTCAAGAGACCCAGTACTTC | CATSRSPQETQYF
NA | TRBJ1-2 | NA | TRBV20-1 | TGCAGTGCTTACCCCAAGGGGGTTTCCACCTATGGCTACACCTTC | CSAYPKGVSTYGYTF
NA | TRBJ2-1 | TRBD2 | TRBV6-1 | TGTGCCAGCAGCACACCGGGGGGCTACAATGAGCAGTTCTTC | CASSTPGGYNEQFF
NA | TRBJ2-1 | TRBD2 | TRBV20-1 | TGCAGTGCTACTAGCGGTAGCTCCTACAATGAGCAGTTCTTC | CSATSGSSYNEQFF
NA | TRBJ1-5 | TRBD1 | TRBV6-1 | TGTGCCAGCAGACGCGACAGGGCACAGCCCCAGCATTTT | CASRRDRAQPQHF
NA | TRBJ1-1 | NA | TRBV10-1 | TGCGCCAGCAGTGAGGGGGTCTGGACGGTCGGACAGAACACTGAAGCTTTCTTT | CASSEGVWTVGQNTEAFF
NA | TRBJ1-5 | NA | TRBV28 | TGTGCCAGCAGGGACCGGGGGGGATCTCAGCCCCAGCATTTT | CASRDRGGSQPQHF
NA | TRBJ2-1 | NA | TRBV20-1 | TGCAGTGCTAGCGAGCCAATAGGTGGGAATGAGCAGTTCTTC | CSASEPIGGNEQFF
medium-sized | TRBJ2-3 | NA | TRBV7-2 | TGTGCCAGCAGCTTAATAGCCTCTACAGATACGCAGTATTTT | CASSLIASTDTQYF
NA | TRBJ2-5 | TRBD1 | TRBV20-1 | TGCAGTGCTAGAGATCTCCGGGACAGGGGTCGCGAGACCCAGTACTTC | CSARDLRDRGRETQYF
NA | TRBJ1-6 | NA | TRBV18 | TGTGCCAGCTCACTGGACAGATCTAATTCACCCCTCCACTTT | CASSLDRSNSPLHF
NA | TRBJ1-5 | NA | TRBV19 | TGTGCCAGTAGTATAGGGGGGACGTACAATCAGCCCCAGCATTTT | CASSIGGTYNQPQHF